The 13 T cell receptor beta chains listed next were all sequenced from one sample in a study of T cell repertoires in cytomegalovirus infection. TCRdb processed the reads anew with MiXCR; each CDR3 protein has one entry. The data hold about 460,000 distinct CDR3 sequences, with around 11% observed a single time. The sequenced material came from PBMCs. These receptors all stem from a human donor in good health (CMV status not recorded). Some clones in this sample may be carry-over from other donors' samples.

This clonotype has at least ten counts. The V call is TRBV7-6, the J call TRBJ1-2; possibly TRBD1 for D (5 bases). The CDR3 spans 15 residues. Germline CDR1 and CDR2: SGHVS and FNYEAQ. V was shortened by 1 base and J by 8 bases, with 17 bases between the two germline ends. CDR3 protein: CASSLGAGQGMGYTF. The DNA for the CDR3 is TGTGCCAGCAGCTTAGGAGCGGGCCAGGGTATGGGCTACACCTTC. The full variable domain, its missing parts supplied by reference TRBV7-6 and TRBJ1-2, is GAGVSQSPRYKVTKRGQDVALRCDPISGHVSLYWYRQALGQGPEFLTYFNYEAQQDKSGLPNDRFSAERPEGSISTLTIQRTEQRDSAMYRCASSLGAGQGMGYTFGSGTRLTVV.

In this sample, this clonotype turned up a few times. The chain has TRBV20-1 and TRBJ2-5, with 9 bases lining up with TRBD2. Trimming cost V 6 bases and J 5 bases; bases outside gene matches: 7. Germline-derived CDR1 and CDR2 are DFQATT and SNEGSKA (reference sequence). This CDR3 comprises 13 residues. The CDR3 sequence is CSAPLSGGETQYF. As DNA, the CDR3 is TGCAGTGCGCCCCTTAGCGGGGGTGAGACCCAGTACTTC.

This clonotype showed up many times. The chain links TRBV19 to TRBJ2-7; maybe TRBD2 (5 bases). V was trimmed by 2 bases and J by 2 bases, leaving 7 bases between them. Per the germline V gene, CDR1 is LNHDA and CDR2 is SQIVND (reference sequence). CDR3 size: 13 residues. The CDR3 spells CASSISGAYEQYF. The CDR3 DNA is TGTGCCAGTAGTATAAGCGGAGCCTACGAGCAGTACTTC.

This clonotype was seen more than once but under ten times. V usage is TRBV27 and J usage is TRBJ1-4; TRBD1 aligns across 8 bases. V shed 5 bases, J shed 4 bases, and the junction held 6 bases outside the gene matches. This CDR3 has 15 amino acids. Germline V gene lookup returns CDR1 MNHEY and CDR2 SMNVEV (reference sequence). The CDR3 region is CASSPRTGRNEKLFF. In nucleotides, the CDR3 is TGTGCCAGCAGTCCTCGGACAGGGCGTAATGAAAAACTGTTTTTT.

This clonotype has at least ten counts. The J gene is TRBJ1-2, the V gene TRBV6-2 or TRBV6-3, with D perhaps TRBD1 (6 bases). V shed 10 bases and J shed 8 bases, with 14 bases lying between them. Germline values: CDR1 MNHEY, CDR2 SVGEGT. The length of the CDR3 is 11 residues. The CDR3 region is CATTGGSGYTF. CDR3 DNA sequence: TGTGCCACGACTGGGGGCAGCGGCTACACCTTC.

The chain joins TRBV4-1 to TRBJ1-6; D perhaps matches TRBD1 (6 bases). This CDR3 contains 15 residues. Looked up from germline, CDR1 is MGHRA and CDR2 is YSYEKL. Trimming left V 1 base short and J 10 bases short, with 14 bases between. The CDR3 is CASSQVGGAESPLHF. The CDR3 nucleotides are TGCGCCAGCAGCCAAGTAGGGGGGGCCGAGTCACCCCTCCACTTT.

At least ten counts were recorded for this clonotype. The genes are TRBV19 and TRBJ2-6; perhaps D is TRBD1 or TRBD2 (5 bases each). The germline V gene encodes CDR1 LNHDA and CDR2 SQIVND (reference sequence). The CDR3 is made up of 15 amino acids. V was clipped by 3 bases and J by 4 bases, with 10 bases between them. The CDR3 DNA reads TGTGCCAGTAGTATTCCGGGGACCGGGGCCAACGTCCTGACTTTC. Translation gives CASSIPGTGANVLTF.

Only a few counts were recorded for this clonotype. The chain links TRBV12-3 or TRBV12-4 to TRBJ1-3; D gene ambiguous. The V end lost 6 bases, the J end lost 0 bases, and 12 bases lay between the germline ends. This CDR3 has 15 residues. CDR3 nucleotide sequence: TGTGCCAGCAGAGTACTGTCAAGCTCTGGAAACACCATATATTTT. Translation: CASRVLSSSGNTIYF.

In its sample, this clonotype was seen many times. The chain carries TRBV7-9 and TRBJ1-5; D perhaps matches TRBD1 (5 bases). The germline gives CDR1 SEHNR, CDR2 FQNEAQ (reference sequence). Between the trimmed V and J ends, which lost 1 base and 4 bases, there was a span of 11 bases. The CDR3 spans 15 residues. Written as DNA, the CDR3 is TGTGCCAGCAGCTTAGGCTCAGGGCCAAATCAGCCCCAGCATTTT. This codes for CASSLGSGPNQPQHF.

CDR3 amino acids: CASSVLSTGANVLTF. Written as DNA, the CDR3 is TGTGCCAGCAGCGTTTTATCGACTGGGGCCAACGTCCTGACTTTC. This chain uses TRBV9 with TRBJ2-6; the D is unclear. The V gene's germline CDR1 is SGDLS and CDR2 YYNGEE. Between the trimmed V and J ends, which lost 2 bases and 2 bases, there was a span of 8 bases. The CDR3 consists of 15 residues.

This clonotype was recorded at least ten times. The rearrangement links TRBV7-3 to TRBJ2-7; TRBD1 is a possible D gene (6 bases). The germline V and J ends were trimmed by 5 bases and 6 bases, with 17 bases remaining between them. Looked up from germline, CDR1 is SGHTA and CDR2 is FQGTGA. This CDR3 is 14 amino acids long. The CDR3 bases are TGTGCCAGCAGCCCTCAGGGGACCTCGGGCGAGCAGTACTTC. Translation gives CASSPQGTSGEQYF. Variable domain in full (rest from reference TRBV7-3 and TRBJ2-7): GAGVSQTPSNKVTEKGKYVELRCDPISGHTALYWYRQSLGQGPEFLIYFQGTGAADDSGLPNDRFFAVRPEGSVSTLKIQRTERGDSAVYLCASSPQGTSGEQYFGPGTRLTVT.

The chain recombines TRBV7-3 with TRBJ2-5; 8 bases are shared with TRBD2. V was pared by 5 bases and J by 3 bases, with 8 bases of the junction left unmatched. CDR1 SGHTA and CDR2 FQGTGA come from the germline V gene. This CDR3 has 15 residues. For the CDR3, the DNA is TGTGCCAGCAGCACCACCGGGACTAGGAAAGAGACCCAGTACTTC. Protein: CASSTTGTRKETQYF. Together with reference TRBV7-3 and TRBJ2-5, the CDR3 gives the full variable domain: GAGVSQTPSNKVTEKGKYVELRCDPISGHTALYWYRQSLGQGPEFLIYFQGTGAADDSGLPNDRFFAVRPEGSVSTLKIQRTERGDSAVYLCASSTTGTRKETQYFGPGTRLLVL.

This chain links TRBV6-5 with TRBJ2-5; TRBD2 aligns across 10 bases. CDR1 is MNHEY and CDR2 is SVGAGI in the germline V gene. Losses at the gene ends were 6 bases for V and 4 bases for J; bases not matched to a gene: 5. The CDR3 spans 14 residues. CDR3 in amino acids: CASRDSGGSETQYF. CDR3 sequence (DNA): TGTGCCAGCAGGGATAGCGGGGGGTCAGAGACCCAGTACTTC.